These 18 T cell receptor beta chains were sequenced from one sample in a study of OX40 agonist ivuxolimab in advanced cancers. Assay used: immunoSEQ multiplex PCR; TCRdb lists only in-frame clones, some missing. The data show roughly 60,000 clones, approximately 81% seen once. Source: CD4+ or CD8+ T cells sorted from blood, taken in a trial of the OX40 agonist ivuxolimab. These receptors were taken from an adult with an advanced solid tumor such as melanoma, head and neck, liver or kidney cancer.

The CDR3 sequence is CASSPAQGRYGYTF. The CDR3 DNA reads TGTGCCAGCTCACCGGCACAGGGTCGTTATGGCTACACCTTC. The genes are TRBV18 and TRBJ1-2, with D perhaps TRBD1 (6 bases). The germline V gene encodes CDR1 KGHSH and CDR2 LQKENI. V lost 3 bases and J lost 5, with 13 bases in between. The CDR3 loop spans 14 amino acids.

The rearrangement uses TRBV7-2 and TRBJ1-6, with D possibly matching TRBD1 (5 bases). CDR1 is SGHTA and CDR2 is FQGNSA in the germline V gene. Trimming removed 1 base at V and 12 bases at J, with 10 bases between. The CDR3 length is 13 residues. The CDR3 nucleotides are TGTGCCAGCAGCTTAGACGGGGGGGGACCCCTCCACTTT. Protein: CASSLDGGGPLHF.

The chain joins TRBV12-1 to TRBJ1-5. TRBV12-1 is labeled a pseudogene. CDR3 length: 15 amino acids. CDR3 nucleotide sequence: TGTGCCAGCAGCTTTGAGGGTTATAGCAATCAGCCCCAGCATTTT. Translation gives CASSFEGYSNQPQHF.

This clone came up once. The rearrangement links TRBV6-6 to TRBJ2-7, with D possibly being TRBD2 (5 bases). V was cut by 2 bases and J by 0 bases, with 8 bases left in between. The CDR3 loop spans 14 amino acids. Germline V gene lookup returns CDR1 MNHNY and CDR2 SVGAGI (reference sequence). The CDR3 sequence is CASSYAGSSYEQYF. CDR3 sequence (DNA): TGTGCCAGCAGTTACGCGGGCAGCTCCTACGAGCAGTACTTC.

This chain joins TRBV30 and TRBJ2-7; no reliable D call. CDR1 GTSNPN and CDR2 SVGIG come from the germline V gene (reference sequence). V lost 0 bases and J 3 bases, leaving 3 bases between the germline ends. The CDR3 is 11 residues long. The CDR3 DNA sequence: TGTGCCTGGAGTGTAGGCTACGAGCAGTACTTC. This encodes CAWSVGYEQYF.

The V call is TRBV27, the J call TRBJ1-2, with D maybe TRBD1 (5 bases). The CDR3 is 13 residues long. The germline V and J ends were trimmed by 1 base and 7 bases, with 10 bases remaining between them. CDR1 is MNHEY and CDR2 is SMNVEV in the germline V gene (reference sequence). CDR3 in DNA: TGTGCCAGCAGTTTATACCTCGGGGCTGGCTACACCTTC. Translated: CASSLYLGAGYTF.

This chain connects TRBV5-1 to TRBJ1-1; D may be TRBD1 (5 bases). The V gene's germline CDR1 is SGHRS and CDR2 YFSETQ. V lost 4 bases, J lost 5 bases, and 12 bases lay in between. The CDR3 totals 13 residues. The CDR3 reads CASSPKGRTEAFF. The CDR3 nucleotides read TGCGCCAGCAGCCCCAAGGGACGGACTGAAGCTTTCTTT.

The chain combines TRBV5-1 with TRBJ2-2, with TRBD2 identical over 7 bases. CDR1 and CDR2 from the germline V gene are SGHRS and YFSETQ. V shed 4 bases, J shed 5 bases, and the junction held 8 bases outside the gene matches. This CDR3 has 15 amino acids. The CDR3 coding sequence is TGCGCCAGCAGCCCCCGGCTAGCGGAAACCGGGGAGCTGTTTTTT. Translating it yields CASSPRLAETGELFF.

The V gene is TRBV4-1, the J gene TRBJ2-5; the D is unclear. CDR3 length equals 14 residues. Trimming stripped 1 base from V and 5 bases from J, with 11 bases between. Germline-derived CDR1 and CDR2 are MGHRA and YSYEKL. The CDR3 DNA reads TGCGCCAGCAGCCAAGGGGTCAACCGGGAGACCCAGTACTTC. It yields the protein CASSQGVNRETQYF.

The chain links TRBV7-2 to TRBJ1-5; D not resolved. Germline V gene sequence: CDR1 SGHTA, CDR2 FQGNSA. This CDR3 spans 15 amino acids. The germline V and J ends were trimmed by 5 bases and 4 bases, with 15 bases remaining between them. The CDR3 DNA follows: TGTGCCAGCAGCCCCAACGGCCTGAAAAATCAGCCCCAGCATTTT. This encodes CASSPNGLKNQPQHF.

V gene TRBV19 combines with J gene TRBJ1-1; the D gene is possibly TRBD1 (5 bases). Trimming took off 3 bases at V and 13 bases at J, with 24 bases between the two ends. The CDR3 extends over 15 amino acids. Germline V CDR1 and CDR2: LNHDA, SQIVND (reference sequence). CDR3 sequence: CASSMGARGVGRCFF. The CDR3 DNA sequence: TGTGCCAGTAGTATGGGAGCGCGGGGGGTAGGACGATGTTTCTTT.

The V call is TRBV28, the J call TRBJ1-2; a weak D match, TRBD1 (6 bases). Germline V gene sequence: CDR1 MDHEN, CDR2 SYDVKM. The CDR3 has 14 amino acids. Trimming left V 6 bases short and J 8 bases short, with 19 bases between. CDR3 sequence reads: CASRLSLGARGYTF. The DNA of the CDR3 is TGTGCCAGCAGGCTGTCGTTGGGGGCTCGGGGCTACACCTTC.

The chain carries TRBV28 and TRBJ1-1; D possibly corresponds to TRBD1 (5 bases). Germline V CDR1 and CDR2: MDHEN, SYDVKM. V was shortened by 7 bases and J by 4 bases, with 13 bases between the two germline ends. This CDR3 has 13 amino acids. The CDR3 nucleotides read TGTGCCAGCAACCAAATGGGGGGCACTGAAGCTTTCTTT. This codes for CASNQMGGTEAFF.

The rearrangement uses TRBV9 and TRBJ2-2; unclear D gene. Germline V gives CDR1 SGDLS, CDR2 YYNGEE. Trimming removed 0 bases from V and 7 bases from J, with 4 bases in between. The CDR3 sequence is 12 residues long. CDR3 coding DNA: TGTGCCAGCAGCGTAGACAGCGGGGAGCTGTTTTTT. Amino acids: CASSVDSGELFF.

The chain is built from TRBV7-9 and TRBJ2-7; 7 bases are shared with TRBD2. The CDR3 has 15 amino acids. Unmatched junction bases numbered 6, after V lost 4 bases and J lost 0 bases. Per the germline V gene, CDR1 is SEHNR and CDR2 is FQNEAQ (reference sequence). This chain's CDR3 is CASSSTAGNSYEQYF. The CDR3 DNA is TGTGCCAGCAGCTCGACAGCGGGAAACTCCTACGAGCAGTACTTC.

The V call is TRBV18, the J call TRBJ2-2; possibly TRBD1 for D (6 bases). Germline V lookup: CDR1 KGHSH, CDR2 LQKENI. Trimming took off 1 base at V and 1 base at J, with 13 bases between the two ends. The CDR3 is 17 amino acids. DNA for the CDR3: TGTGCCAGCTCACCACTTCTGGTGACAGGGAACACCGGGGAGCTGTTTTTT. Its protein product is CASSPLLVTGNTGELFF. The full variable domain, in which reference TRBV18 and TRBJ2-2 provide the parts outside the CDR3, is NAGVMQNPRHLVRRRGQEARLRCSPMKGHSHVYWYRQLPEEGLKFMVYLQKENIIDESGMPKERFSAEFPKEGPSILRIQQVVRGDSAAYFCASSPLLVTGNTGELFFGEGSRLTVL.

The chain couples TRBV7-9 to TRBJ1-1; D is ambiguous. CDR1 SEHNR and CDR2 FQNEAQ come from the germline V gene (reference sequence). V was shortened by 4 bases and J by 3 bases, with 12 bases between the two germline ends. The CDR3 sequence is 14 residues long. CDR3 nucleotide sequence: TGTGCCAGCAGCTGGGAAGGGTACGACACTGAAGCTTTCTTT. Amino acid sequence: CASSWEGYDTEAFF. The full variable domain, in which reference TRBV7-9 and TRBJ1-1 provide the parts outside the CDR3, is DTGVSQNPRHKITKRGQNVTFRCDPISEHNRLYWYRQTLGQGPEFLTYFQNEAQLEKSRLLSDRFSAERPKGSFSTLEIQRTEQGDSAMYLCASSWEGYDTEAFFGQGTRLTVV.

About this clone itself: The same CDR3 arises from other DNA sequences in this sample as well. The V call is TRBV29-1, the J call TRBJ2-3; D gene unclear. The V gene's germline CDR1 is SQVTM and CDR2 ANQGSEA. The CDR3 loop spans 12 amino acids. Deletions cut 6 bases from V and 1 base from J, with 8 bases between. The CDR3: CSVTTGTDTQYF. CDR3 DNA sequence: TGCAGCGTGACCACCGGCACAGATACGCAGTATTTT.